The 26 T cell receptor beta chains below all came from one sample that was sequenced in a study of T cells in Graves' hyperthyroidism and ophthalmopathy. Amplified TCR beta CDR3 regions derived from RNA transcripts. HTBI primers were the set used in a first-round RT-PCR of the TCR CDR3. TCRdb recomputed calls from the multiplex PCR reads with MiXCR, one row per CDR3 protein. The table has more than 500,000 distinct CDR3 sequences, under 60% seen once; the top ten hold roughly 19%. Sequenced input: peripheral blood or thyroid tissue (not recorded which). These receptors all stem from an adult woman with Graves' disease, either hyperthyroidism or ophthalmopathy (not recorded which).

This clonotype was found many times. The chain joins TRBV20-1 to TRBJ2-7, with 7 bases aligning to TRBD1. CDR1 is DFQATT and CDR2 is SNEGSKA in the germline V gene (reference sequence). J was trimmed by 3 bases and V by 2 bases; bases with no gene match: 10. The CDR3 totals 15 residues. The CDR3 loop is CSARKPRDRLYEQYF. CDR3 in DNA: TGCAGTGCTAGAAAACCCCGGGACAGACTCTACGAGCAGTACTTC.

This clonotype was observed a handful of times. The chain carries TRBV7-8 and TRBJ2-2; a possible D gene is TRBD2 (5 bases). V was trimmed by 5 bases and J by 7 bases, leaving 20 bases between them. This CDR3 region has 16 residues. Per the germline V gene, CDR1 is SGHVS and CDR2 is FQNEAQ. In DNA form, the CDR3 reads TGTGCCAGCAGCCCCTGGACGAGTCTCGACTACGGGGAGCTGTTTTTT. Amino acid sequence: CASSPWTSLDYGELFF. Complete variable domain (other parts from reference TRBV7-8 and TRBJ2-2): GAGVSQSPRYKVAKRGQDVALRCDPISGHVSLFWYQQALGQGPEFLTYFQNEAQLDKSGLPSDRFFAERPEGSVSTLKIQRTQQEDSAVYLCASSPWTSLDYGELFFGEGSRLTVL.

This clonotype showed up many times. The CDR3: CATSRVAGAGGQPQHF. The CDR3 DNA is TGTGCCACCAGCAGAGTGGCAGGGGCGGGGGGTCAGCCCCAGCATTTT. This sequence joins TRBV15 and TRBJ1-5, with D possibly TRBD1 on 6 matching bases. In germline, CDR1 is LNHNV, CDR2 YYDKDF (reference sequence). Trimming stripped 1 base from V and 6 bases from J, with 16 bases between. There are 16 residues in the CDR3.

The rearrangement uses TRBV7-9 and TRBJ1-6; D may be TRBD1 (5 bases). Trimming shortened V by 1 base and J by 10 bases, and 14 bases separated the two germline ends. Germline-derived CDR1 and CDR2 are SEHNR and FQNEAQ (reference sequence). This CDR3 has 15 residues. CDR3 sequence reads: CASSLGGDAGSPLHF. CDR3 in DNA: TGTGCCAGCAGCTTAGGAGGGGATGCAGGATCACCCCTCCACTTT.

The CDR3 loop is CASSDGGNTIYF. The CDR3 DNA is TGTGCCAGCAGTGATGGGGGAAACACCATATATTTT. This chain joins TRBV2 and TRBJ1-3; the D is unclear. This CDR3 spans 12 amino acids. The V and J ends lost 3 bases and 4 bases respectively, with 4 bases between them. Germline CDR1 SNHLY, CDR2 FYNNEI. Using reference TRBV2 and TRBJ1-3 for the parts outside the CDR3, the full variable domain is EPEVTQTPSHQVTQMGQEVILRCVPISNHLYFYWYRQILGQKVEFLVSFYNNEISEKSEIFDDQFSVERPDGSNFTLKIRSTKLEDSAMYFCASSDGGNTIYFGEGSWLTVV.

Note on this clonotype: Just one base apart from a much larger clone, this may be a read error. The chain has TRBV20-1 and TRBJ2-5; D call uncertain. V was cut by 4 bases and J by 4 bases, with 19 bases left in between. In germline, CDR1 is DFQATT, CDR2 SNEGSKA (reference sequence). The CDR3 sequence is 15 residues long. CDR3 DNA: TGCAGTGCTACAAACGACGATTTAGTGCGAGAGACCCAGTACTTC. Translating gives CSATNDDLVRETQYF.

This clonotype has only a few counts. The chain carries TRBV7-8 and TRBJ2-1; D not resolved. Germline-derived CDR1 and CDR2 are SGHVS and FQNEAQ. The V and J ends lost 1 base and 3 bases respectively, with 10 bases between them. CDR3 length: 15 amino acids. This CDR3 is CASSLDLGYYNEQFF. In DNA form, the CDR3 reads TGTGCCAGCAGCTTAGATCTGGGCTACTACAATGAGCAGTTCTTC.

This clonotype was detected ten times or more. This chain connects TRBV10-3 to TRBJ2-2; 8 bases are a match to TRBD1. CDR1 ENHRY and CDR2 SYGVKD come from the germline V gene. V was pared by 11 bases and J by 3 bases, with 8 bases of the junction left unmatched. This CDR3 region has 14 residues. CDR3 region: CALARGPDTGELFF. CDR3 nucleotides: TGTGCCTTAGCCAGGGGGCCGGACACCGGGGAGCTGTTTTTT.

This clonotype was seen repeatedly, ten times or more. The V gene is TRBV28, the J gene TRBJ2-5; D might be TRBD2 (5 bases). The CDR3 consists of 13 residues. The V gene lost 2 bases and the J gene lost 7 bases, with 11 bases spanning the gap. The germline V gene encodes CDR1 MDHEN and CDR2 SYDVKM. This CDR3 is CASSLGPGRTQYF. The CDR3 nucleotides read TGTGCCAGCAGTTTAGGGCCGGGAAGGACCCAGTACTTC. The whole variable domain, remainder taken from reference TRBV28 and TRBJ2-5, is DVKVTQSSRYLVKRTGEKVFLECVQDMDHENMFWYRQDPGLGLRLIYFSYDVKMKEKGDIPEGYSVSREKKERFSLILESASTNQTSMYLCASSLGPGRTQYFGPGTRLLVL.

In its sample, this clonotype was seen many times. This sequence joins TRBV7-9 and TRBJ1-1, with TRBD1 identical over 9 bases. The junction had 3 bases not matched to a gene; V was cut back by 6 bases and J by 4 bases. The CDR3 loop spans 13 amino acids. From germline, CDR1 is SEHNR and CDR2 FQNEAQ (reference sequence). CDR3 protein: CASRGQGGTEAFF. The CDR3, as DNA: TGTGCCAGCAGGGGACAGGGAGGCACTGAAGCTTTCTTT.

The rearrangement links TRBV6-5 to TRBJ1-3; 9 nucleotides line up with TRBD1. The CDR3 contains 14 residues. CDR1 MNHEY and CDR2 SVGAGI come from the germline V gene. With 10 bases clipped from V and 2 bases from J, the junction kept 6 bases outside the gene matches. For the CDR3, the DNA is TGTGCCACCTCACAGGGGGCGCCTGGAAACACCATATATTTT. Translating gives CATSQGAPGNTIYF.

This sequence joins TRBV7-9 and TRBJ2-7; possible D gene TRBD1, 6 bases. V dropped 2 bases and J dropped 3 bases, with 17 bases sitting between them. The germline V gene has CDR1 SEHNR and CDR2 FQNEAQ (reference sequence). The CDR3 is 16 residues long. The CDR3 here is CASSLNPGQASYEQYF. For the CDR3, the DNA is TGTGCCAGCAGCTTAAATCCGGGACAAGCGAGCTACGAGCAGTACTTC.

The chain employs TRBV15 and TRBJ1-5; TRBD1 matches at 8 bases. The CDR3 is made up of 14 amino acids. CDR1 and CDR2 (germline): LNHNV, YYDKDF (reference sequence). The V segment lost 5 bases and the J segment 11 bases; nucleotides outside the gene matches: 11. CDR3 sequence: CATSGGTGIETQHF. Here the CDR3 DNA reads TGTGCCACCAGCGGCGGGACAGGAATAGAGACCCAGCATTTT. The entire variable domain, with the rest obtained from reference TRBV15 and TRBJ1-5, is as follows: DAMVIQNPRYQVTQFGKPVTLSCSQTLNHNVMYWYQQKSSQAPKLLFHYYDKDFNNEADTPDNFQSRRPNTSFCFLDIRSPGLGDTAMYLCATSGGTGIETQHFGDGTRLSIL.

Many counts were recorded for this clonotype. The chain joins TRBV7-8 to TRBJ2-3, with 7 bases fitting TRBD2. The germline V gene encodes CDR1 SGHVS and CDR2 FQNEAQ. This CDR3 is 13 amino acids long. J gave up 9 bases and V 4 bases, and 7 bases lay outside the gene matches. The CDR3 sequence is CASSWDRGGTQYF. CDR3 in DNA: TGTGCCAGCAGCTGGGATCGGGGAGGGACGCAGTATTTT.

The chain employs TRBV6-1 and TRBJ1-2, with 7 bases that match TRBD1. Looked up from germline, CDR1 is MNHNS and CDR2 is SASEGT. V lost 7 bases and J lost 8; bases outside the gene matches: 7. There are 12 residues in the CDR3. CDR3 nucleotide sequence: TGTGCCAGCACAATGGCAGGGGGAGGCTACACCTTC. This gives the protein CASTMAGGGYTF.

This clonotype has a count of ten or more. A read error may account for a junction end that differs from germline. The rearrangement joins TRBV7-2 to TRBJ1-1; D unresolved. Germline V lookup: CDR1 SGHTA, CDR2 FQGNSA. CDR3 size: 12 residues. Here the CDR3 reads CASCFPPQQAFF. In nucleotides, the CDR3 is TGTGCCAGCTGCTTCCCCCCCCAGCAAGCTTTCTTT. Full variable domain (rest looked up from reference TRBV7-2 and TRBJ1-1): GAGVSQSPSNKVTEKGKDVELRCDPISGHTALYWYRQSLGQGLEFLIYFQGNSAPDKSGLPSDRFSAERTGGSVSTLTIQRTQQEDSAVYLCASCFPPQQAFFGQGTRLTVV.

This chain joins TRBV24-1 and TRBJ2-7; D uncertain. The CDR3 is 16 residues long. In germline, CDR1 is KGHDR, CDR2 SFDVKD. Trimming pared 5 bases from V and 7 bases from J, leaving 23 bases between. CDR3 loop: CATSAPSTAITNEQYF. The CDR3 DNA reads TGTGCCACCAGTGCCCCGTCAACCGCAATTACGAATGAGCAGTACTTC.

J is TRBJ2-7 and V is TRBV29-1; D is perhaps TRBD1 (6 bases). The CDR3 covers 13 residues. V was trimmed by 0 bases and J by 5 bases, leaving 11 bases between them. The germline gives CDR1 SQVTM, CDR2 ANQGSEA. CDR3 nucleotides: TGCAGCGTTGAAGACGGGACAAGTGACGAGCAGTACTTC. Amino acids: CSVEDGTSDEQYF.

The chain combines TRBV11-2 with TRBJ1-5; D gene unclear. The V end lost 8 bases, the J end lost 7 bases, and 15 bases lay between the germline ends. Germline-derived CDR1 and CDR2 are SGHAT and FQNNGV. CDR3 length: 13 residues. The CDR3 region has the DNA TGTGCCAGCGCCATAAGATCCGGCCAGCCCCAGCATTTT. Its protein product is CASAIRSGQPQHF.

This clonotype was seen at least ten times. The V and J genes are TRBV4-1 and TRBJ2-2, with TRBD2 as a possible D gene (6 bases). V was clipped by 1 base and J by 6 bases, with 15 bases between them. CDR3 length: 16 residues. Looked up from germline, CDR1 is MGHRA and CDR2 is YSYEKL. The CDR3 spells CASSQGRVGVAGELFF. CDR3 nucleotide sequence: TGCGCCAGCAGCCAAGGGAGGGTAGGGGTCGCCGGGGAGCTGTTTTTT.

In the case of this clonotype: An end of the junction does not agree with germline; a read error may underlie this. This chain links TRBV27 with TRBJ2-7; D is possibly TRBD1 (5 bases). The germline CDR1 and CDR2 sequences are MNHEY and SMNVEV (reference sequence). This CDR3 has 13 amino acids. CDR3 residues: CASSLDSSYERYF. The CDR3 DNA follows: TGTGCCAGCAGTTTAGACAGCTCCTACGAGCGGTACTTC.

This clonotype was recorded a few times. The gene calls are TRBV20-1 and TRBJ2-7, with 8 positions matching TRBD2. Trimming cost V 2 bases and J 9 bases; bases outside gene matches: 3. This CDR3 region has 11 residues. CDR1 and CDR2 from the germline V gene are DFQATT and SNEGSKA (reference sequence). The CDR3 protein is CSARSGGGQYF. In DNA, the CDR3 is TGCAGTGCTAGAAGCGGGGGAGGGCAGTACTTC.

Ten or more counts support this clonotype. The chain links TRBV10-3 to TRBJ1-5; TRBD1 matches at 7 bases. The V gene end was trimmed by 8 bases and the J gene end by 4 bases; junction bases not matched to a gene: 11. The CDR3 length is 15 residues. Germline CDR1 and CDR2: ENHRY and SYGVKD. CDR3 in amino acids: CAIGSNTGENQPQHF. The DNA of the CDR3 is TGTGCCATCGGCTCTAACACAGGGGAAAATCAGCCCCAGCATTTT.

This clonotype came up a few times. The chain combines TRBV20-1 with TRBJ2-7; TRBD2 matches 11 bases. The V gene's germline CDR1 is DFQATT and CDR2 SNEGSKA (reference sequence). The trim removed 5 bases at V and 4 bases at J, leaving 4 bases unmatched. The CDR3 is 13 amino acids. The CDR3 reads CSASGTSGYEQYF. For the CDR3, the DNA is TGCAGTGCTTCCGGGACTAGCGGATACGAGCAGTACTTC.

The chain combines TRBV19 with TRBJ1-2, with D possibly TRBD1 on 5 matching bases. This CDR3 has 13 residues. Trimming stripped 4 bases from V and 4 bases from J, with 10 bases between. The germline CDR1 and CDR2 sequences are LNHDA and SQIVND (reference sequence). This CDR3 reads CASSNIDSYGYTF. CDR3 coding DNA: TGTGCCAGTAGTAACATCGACAGCTATGGCTACACCTTC.

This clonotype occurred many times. DNA for the CDR3: TGTGCCTGGGACAGGGGTTCTGGGGCCAACGTCCTGACTTTC. Amino acids: CAWDRGSGANVLTF. The chain is built from TRBV30 and TRBJ2-6; 8 bases match TRBD1. The germline CDR1 and CDR2 sequences are GTSNPN and SVGIG (reference sequence). V gave up 5 bases and J gave up 1 base; unmatched junction bases: 1. The CDR3 loop spans 14 amino acids.